The 10 T cell receptor beta chains listed next were all sequenced from one sample in a study of OX40 agonist ivuxolimab in advanced cancers. TCRdb's copy holds only in-frame clones and misses some; the assay was immunoSEQ multiplex PCR. The data show around 63,000 clones, about four fifths seen once. The sample in question was CD4+ or CD8+ T cells sorted from blood, obtained in a trial of the OX40 agonist ivuxolimab. These receptors came from an adult with an advanced solid tumor such as melanoma, head and neck, liver or kidney cancer.

This clone has just one count. The J gene is TRBJ1-1, the V gene TRBV27, with no clear D. Germline V CDR1 and CDR2: MNHEY, SMNVEV (reference sequence). The CDR3 runs to 13 residues. The ends were cut back, 0 bases at V and 4 bases at J, with 6 bases in the middle. The CDR3 coding sequence is TGTGCCAGCAGTTTATCCATGGCCACTGAAGCTTTCTTT. This translates into CASSLSMATEAFF.

This chain connects TRBV10-3 to TRBJ2-1, with 13 bases fitting TRBD2. The CDR3 loop spans 15 amino acids. The junction had 6 bases not matched to a gene; V was cut back by 6 bases and J by 7 bases. Germline V gives CDR1 ENHRY, CDR2 SYGVKD. The CDR3: CAIRETSGGSNEQFF. The CDR3 coding sequence is TGTGCCATCAGAGAGACTAGCGGGGGGTCGAATGAGCAGTTCTTC.

The V gene is TRBV9, the J gene TRBJ2-5; TRBD1 agrees at 11 bases. CDR3 length: 17 amino acids. Germline values: CDR1 SGDLS, CDR2 YYNGEE. V lost 0 bases, J lost 2 bases, and 6 bases stayed unmatched. CDR3 protein: CASSVEDRGPLQETQYF. The CDR3 nucleotides are TGTGCCAGCAGCGTAGAGGACAGGGGGCCCTTGCAAGAGACCCAGTACTTC.

This clone has more than one count but fewer than ten. For the CDR3, the DNA is TGCGCCAGCAGCCAAGAACAGGGAAATCAGCCCCAGCATTTT. Its protein is CASSQEQGNQPQHF. The chain recombines TRBV4-1 with TRBJ1-5; possible D gene TRBD1, 6 bases. Germline lookup yields CDR1 MGHRA and CDR2 YSYEKL. CDR3 length: 14 residues. V lost 0 bases to trimming and J lost 4 bases, with 7 bases between them.

The CDR3 DNA is TGTGCCAGCATTCAAGGAATAGGGGAATTTCCCTACGAGCAGTACTTC. Protein product: CASIQGIGEFPYEQYF. This sequence joins TRBV6-6 and TRBJ2-7; weak D call: TRBD1 (5 bases). The germline V gene has CDR1 MNHNY and CDR2 SVGAGI (reference sequence). Deletions cut 7 bases from V and 2 bases from J, with 21 bases between. This CDR3 has 16 amino acids.

This clone was seen a single time. The chain joins TRBV29-1 to TRBJ2-1; 12 bases agree with TRBD2. Germline CDR1 and CDR2: SQVTM and ANQGSEA. The CDR3 sequence is 16 residues long. The J segment lost 1 base and the V segment lost 1 base, leaving 2 bases of the junction unmatched. The CDR3 region has the DNA TGCAGCGTTGAAGCGGGACTAGCGGGTTCCTACAATGAGCAGTTCTTC. Translated, it gives CSVEAGLAGSYNEQFF.

This chain links TRBV14 with TRBJ2-7, with D possibly matching TRBD1 (5 bases). This CDR3 is 17 amino acids long. V gave up 0 bases and J gave up 0 bases, with 15 bases separating them. Germline V gene lookup returns CDR1 SGHDN and CDR2 FVKESK. CDR3 protein: CASSQDFRGASSYEQYF. CDR3 DNA sequence: TGTGCCAGCAGCCAAGATTTTAGGGGCGCGAGCTCCTACGAGCAGTACTTC.

This clone appeared a few times. CDR3 sequence: CASSFGLASTDTQYF. The CDR3 nucleotides read TGTGCCAGCAGCTTTGGACTAGCGAGCACAGATACGCAGTATTTT. This chain connects TRBV7-6 to TRBJ2-3; 9 positions match TRBD2. The CDR3 loop spans 15 amino acids. With 3 bases clipped from V and 0 bases from J, the junction kept 1 base outside the gene matches. Germline-derived CDR1 and CDR2 are SGHVS and FNYEAQ.

The chain has TRBV7-2 and TRBJ2-1; 11 bases agree with TRBD2. V was pared by 3 bases and J by 7 bases, with 2 bases of the junction left unmatched. Germline CDR1 SGHTA, CDR2 FQGNSA. This CDR3 region has 14 residues. This chain's CDR3 is CASSFRLAGNEQFF. CDR3 DNA: TGTGCCAGCAGCTTTAGACTAGCGGGGAATGAGCAGTTCTTC.

This clone was seen more than once but under ten times. J is TRBJ2-7 and V is TRBV4-1; D uncertain. V lost 0 bases and J lost 4, with 10 bases in between. Germline V gene lookup returns CDR1 MGHRA and CDR2 YSYEKL. The CDR3 runs 14 residues. For the CDR3, the DNA is TGCGCCAGCAGCCAAGATGAACTTGAGTACGAGCAGTACTTC. Translating it yields CASSQDELEYEQYF.